Below, 18 T cell receptor beta chains from the same sample are listed, as sequenced in a study of B cell selection in AIRE deficiency. The regulatory T cell sort gate was CD4+CD25hiCD127low/negative. Repertoires were generated with immunoSEQ multiplex PCR, while TCRdb's copy carries only in-frame clones and drops some. The data show approximately 26,000 clones, with 92% seen just once and around 1.1% held by the top ten. What was sequenced was CD4+CD25+ Tregs sorted from PBMCs. These receptors were collected from a human donor in good health.

The genes are TRBV11-2 and TRBJ2-5; D is undetermined. In germline, CDR1 is SGHAT, CDR2 FQNNGV. The CDR3 covers 17 residues. The V and J ends lost 4 bases and 0 bases respectively, with 18 bases between them. As DNA, the CDR3 is TGTGCCAGCAGCTGGAGTGGGCAGCCGAAGTACCAAGAGACCCAGTACTTC. This gives the protein CASSWSGQPKYQETQYF.

The rearrangement joins TRBV29-1 to TRBJ2-2; D not certain. This CDR3 is built from 16 residues. The germline V and J ends were trimmed by 5 bases and 0 bases, with 16 bases remaining between them. Germline lookup yields CDR1 SQVTM and CDR2 ANQGSEA. The CDR3, as DNA: TGCAGCGTTACTAAGGGATCCCTAGCGAACACCGGGGAGCTGTTTTTT. Translating it yields CSVTKGSLANTGELFF.

V and J are TRBV7-3 and TRBJ2-1; D possibly corresponds to TRBD2 (7 bases). The germline CDR1 and CDR2 sequences are SGHTA and FQGTGA. This CDR3 spans 15 amino acids. Trimming pared 1 base from V and 3 bases from J, leaving 10 bases between. This chain's CDR3 is CASSLSGGYYNEQFF. The CDR3 nucleotides read TGTGCCAGCAGCTTAAGCGGGGGCTACTACAATGAGCAGTTCTTC.

V gene TRBV5-8 combines with J gene TRBJ1-2; 9 bases fit TRBD1. The V gene end was trimmed by 4 bases and the J gene end by 4 bases; junction bases not matched to a gene: 5. Germline V gene data show CDR1 as SGHTS and CDR2 as YDEGEE. This CDR3 spans 14 amino acids. The CDR3 sequence is CASSRDRAAYGYTF. The CDR3 nucleotides read TGTGCCAGCAGCCGGGACAGGGCCGCCTATGGCTACACCTTC.

The chain employs TRBV5-1 and TRBJ2-7; D unresolved. V lost 10 bases and J 0 bases, leaving 14 bases between the germline ends. CDR1 is SGHRS and CDR2 is YFSETQ in the germline V gene. This CDR3 is 13 amino acids long. CDR3: CACRAPSSYEQYF. The CDR3 DNA follows: TGCGCCTGTCGGGCTCCGAGCTCCTACGAGCAGTACTTC.

The rearrangement links TRBV19 to TRBJ1-1; D is perhaps TRBD1 (5 bases). Per the germline V gene, CDR1 is LNHDA and CDR2 is SQIVND (reference sequence). This CDR3 spans 15 amino acids. Trimming took off 4 bases at V and 0 bases at J, with 12 bases between the two ends. The CDR3 here is CASSSRGTLNTEAFF. For the CDR3, the DNA is TGTGCCAGTAGTAGTCGAGGGACGCTGAACACTGAAGCTTTCTTT.

This clone appeared a single time. The V call is TRBV2, the J call TRBJ2-5; weak D call: TRBD1 (6 bases). This CDR3 region has 14 residues. The V end lost 7 bases, the J end lost 0 bases, and 12 bases lay between the germline ends. Germline CDR1 SNHLY, CDR2 FYNNEI. CDR3 sequence reads: CASIRGGNQETQYF. As DNA, the CDR3 is TGTGCCAGCATTCGAGGGGGTAACCAAGAGACCCAGTACTTC.

V is TRBV13 and J is TRBJ2-5; TRBD2 is a possible D gene (5 bases). Trimming cost V 5 bases and J 2 bases, with 12 bases left between them. CDR3 length equals 14 residues. Germline CDR1 and CDR2: PRHDT and FYEKMQ (reference sequence). The CDR3: CASSPRWEQETQYF. The DNA for the CDR3 is TGTGCCAGCAGCCCCCGTTGGGAGCAAGAGACCCAGTACTTC.

This chain connects TRBV6-6 to TRBJ2-7, with 8 bases identical to TRBD1. Germline V gene data show CDR1 as MNHNY and CDR2 as SVGAGI (reference sequence). This CDR3 spans 14 amino acids. Trimming took 4 bases from V and 3 from J; bases not matched to a gene: 5. The DNA of the CDR3 is TGTGCCAGCAGTTCAGGACAGGGTCTCTACGAGCAGTACTTC. As protein: CASSSGQGLYEQYF.

The gene calls are TRBV4-1 and TRBJ1-2; D gene uncertain. This CDR3 has 15 residues. Germline CDR1 reads MGHRA; CDR2 reads YSYEKL. Trimming cost V 4 bases and J 1 base, with 13 bases left between them. The CDR3 here is CASSPEPAYNYGYTF. The CDR3 DNA reads TGCGCCAGCAGCCCGGAGCCAGCCTATAACTATGGCTACACCTTC.

This clone came up a few times. The CDR3 DNA follows: TGTGCCAGCAGCCCTAGGGGGCTAGCGGGGGGGGAGACCCAGTACTTC. Its translation is CASSPRGLAGGETQYF. The chain couples TRBV7-2 to TRBJ2-5; 12 nucleotides match TRBD2. J was trimmed by 5 bases and V by 5 bases; bases with no gene match: 9. Germline V lookup: CDR1 SGHTA, CDR2 FQGNSA. This CDR3 is built from 16 residues.

J is TRBJ1-6 and V is TRBV7-8; D is uncertain. Between the trimmed V and J ends, which lost 2 bases and 8 bases, there was a span of 13 bases. There are 15 residues in the CDR3. CDR1 SGHVS and CDR2 FQNEAQ come from the germline V gene. Here the CDR3 reads CASSLYRRADSPLHF. For the CDR3, the DNA is TGTGCCAGCAGCTTATATCGGCGAGCGGATTCACCCCTCCACTTT.

The chain has TRBV2 and TRBJ2-1, with TRBD2 matching 9 bases. From germline, CDR1 is SNHLY and CDR2 FYNNEI. The junction had 0 bases not matched to a gene; V was cut back by 2 bases and J by 7 bases. The CDR3 loop spans 13 amino acids. CDR3 residues: CASSELAGNEQFF. CDR3 in DNA: TGTGCCAGCAGTGAACTAGCGGGGAATGAGCAGTTCTTC.

The chain combines TRBV5-6 with TRBJ1-2; D possibly corresponds to TRBD1 (6 bases). The V gene's germline CDR1 is SGHDT and CDR2 YYEEEE. This CDR3 has 13 residues. Trimming cost V 5 bases and J 3 bases, with 11 bases left between them. The CDR3 nucleotides read TGTGCCAGCAGTTCCGGGACACACTATGGCTACACCTTC. Amino acids: CASSSGTHYGYTF.

The chain joins TRBV6-1 to TRBJ1-2; TRBD1 agrees at 10 bases. V trimming: 0 bases; J trimming: 5 bases; junction bases outside the gene matches: 3. The CDR3 sequence is 15 residues long. Per the germline V gene, CDR1 is MNHNS and CDR2 is SASEGT. The chain's CDR3 is CASSEAGTGVYGYTF. The DNA of the CDR3 is TGTGCCAGCAGTGAAGCCGGGACAGGGGTTTATGGCTACACCTTC.

This clone is a singleton in its sample. V is TRBV5-1 and J is TRBJ2-2, with a tentative D call TRBD1 (6 bases). Trimming stripped 5 bases from V and 4 bases from J, with 15 bases between. CDR3 length: 15 residues. Germline V gene data show CDR1 as SGHRS and CDR2 as YFSETQ. The CDR3 sequence is CASSSSGVITGELFF. The CDR3 DNA sequence: TGCGCCAGCAGTTCATCAGGGGTAATCACCGGGGAGCTGTTTTTT.

This sequence joins TRBV28 and TRBJ1-2; no firm D call. Trimming removed 3 bases from V and 5 bases from J, with 7 bases in between. The germline CDR1 and CDR2 sequences are MDHEN and SYDVKM. This CDR3 region has 12 residues. The CDR3 nucleotides read TGTGCCAGCAGTTTGGGGAGTTATGGCTACACCTTC. Its protein is CASSLGSYGYTF.

The genes are TRBV5-1 and TRBJ2-3; possible D gene TRBD1, 5 bases. CDR3 size: 15 residues. Per germline, CDR1 SGHRS and CDR2 YFSETQ. Deletions cut 0 bases from V and 1 base from J, with 9 bases between. DNA of the CDR3: TGCGCCAGCAGCTTGGGGCAGGGCGGCACAGATACGCAGTATTTT. Encoded protein: CASSLGQGGTDTQYF.